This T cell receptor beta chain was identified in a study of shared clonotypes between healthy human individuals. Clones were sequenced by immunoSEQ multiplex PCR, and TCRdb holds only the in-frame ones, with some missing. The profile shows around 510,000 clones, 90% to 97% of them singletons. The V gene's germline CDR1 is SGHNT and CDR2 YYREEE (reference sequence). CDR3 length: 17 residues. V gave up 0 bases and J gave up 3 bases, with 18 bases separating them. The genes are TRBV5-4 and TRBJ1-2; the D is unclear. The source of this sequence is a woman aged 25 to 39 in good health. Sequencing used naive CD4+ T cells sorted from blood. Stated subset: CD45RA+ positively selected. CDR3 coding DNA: TGTGCCAGCAGCTTGGGAATGGGAGGGATAATGGACTATGGCTACACCTTC. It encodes CASSLGMGGIMDYGYTF.